The 27 T cell receptor beta chains below come from one sample, sequenced in a study of blood T cell repertoires in COVID-19. Profiling relied on immunoSEQ multiplex PCR, and the TCRdb table lists in-frame clones only, not all of them. Here the sample spans approximately 50,000 clones, about three quarters being singletons. The source material was peripheral blood. These receptors were taken from a man between 65 and 85 years old with active or convalescent COVID-19.

This rearrangement joins TRBV18 to TRBJ2-7; D is possibly TRBD1 (6 bases). Germline CDR1 and CDR2: KGHSH and LQKENI. V dropped 2 bases and J dropped 0 bases, with 8 bases sitting between them. The CDR3 totals 14 residues. Here the CDR3 DNA reads TGTGCCAGCTCACCAGGACAGATCTCCTACGAGCAGTACTTC. Protein product: CASSPGQISYEQYF.

This clone was counted a few times. The rearrangement uses TRBV6-2 or TRBV6-3 and TRBJ1-1, with D uncertain. Germline lookup yields CDR1 MNHEY and CDR2 SVGEGT. Trimming took 4 bases from V and 2 from J, leaving 11 bases between them. This CDR3 is 14 amino acids long. For the CDR3, the DNA is TGTGCCAGCAGTTCCTTCGGGGTAAACACTGAAGCTTTCTTT. Its translation is CASSSFGVNTEAFF.

V usage is TRBV15 and J usage is TRBJ2-1; no clear D gene. V was cut by 0 bases and J by 9 bases, with 9 bases left in between. Germline CDR1 LNHNV, CDR2 YYDKDF (reference sequence). The CDR3 consists of 13 residues. CDR3 residues: CATSRDRVTEQFF. DNA of the CDR3: TGTGCCACCAGCAGAGATCGGGTAACTGAGCAGTTCTTC.

CDR3 DNA sequence: TGTGCCAGTAGGGGACTAGCGGACCCCTTTAGCACAGATACGCAGTATTTT. Amino acids: CASRGLADPFSTDTQYF. The chain employs TRBV19 and TRBJ2-3; 11 nucleotides agree with TRBD2. Germline loops: CDR1 LNHDA, CDR2 SQIVND (reference sequence). V shed 6 bases and J 0 bases; nucleotides not matched to a gene: 8. This CDR3 contains 17 residues.

The V gene is TRBV28, the J gene TRBJ2-7, with TRBD1 matching over 11 bases. Per the germline V gene, CDR1 is MDHEN and CDR2 is SYDVKM. The junction had 16 bases not matched to a gene; V was cut back by 6 bases and J by 6 bases. This CDR3 has 17 residues. The CDR3 sequence is CASSPLQGQGGILEQYF. The CDR3 DNA follows: TGTGCCAGCAGCCCCCTACAGGGACAGGGGGGAATCCTCGAGCAGTACTTC.

The V and J genes are TRBV19 and TRBJ2-3; 8 bases line up with TRBD1. Germline loops: CDR1 LNHDA, CDR2 SQIVND (reference sequence). CDR3 size: 13 residues. The V gene end was trimmed by 5 bases and the J gene end by 6 bases; junction bases not matched to a gene: 4. The CDR3 DNA follows: TGTGCCAGTAGTCAGGGGGCCGGGGATACGCAGTATTTT. It yields the protein CASSQGAGDTQYF. Full variable domain (remainder filled in from reference TRBV19 and TRBJ2-3): DGGITQSPKYLFRKEGQNVTLSCEQNLNHDAMYWYRQDPGQGLRLIYYSQIVNDFQKGDIAEGYSVSREKKESFPLTVTSAQKNPTAFYLCASSQGAGDTQYFGPGTRLTVL.

This clone was counted between two and nine times. The chain links TRBV15 to TRBJ1-5, with 9 bases fitting TRBD1. J lost 5 bases, V lost 4 bases, and 3 bases had no gene match. This CDR3 spans 14 amino acids. Germline CDR1 is LNHNV and CDR2 is YYDKDF (reference sequence). In nucleotides, the CDR3 is TGTGCCACCAGCATTGGGACAGGGTATCAGCCCCAGCATTTT. Translated, it gives CATSIGTGYQPQHF.

V gene TRBV5-1 combines with J gene TRBJ1-6; 8 nucleotides match TRBD1. With V trimmed by 6 bases and J by 7 bases, 9 bases remained unmatched. Germline loops: CDR1 SGHRS, CDR2 YFSETQ. The CDR3 has 15 amino acids. In DNA form, the CDR3 reads TGCGCCAGCACCGTATCGACAGGGGAGAATTCACCCCTCCACTTT. It specifies CASTVSTGENSPLHF. Complete variable domain (other parts from reference TRBV5-1 and TRBJ1-6): KAGVTQTPRYLIKTRGQQVTLSCSPISGHRSVSWYQQTPGQGLQFLFEYFSETQRNKGNFPGRFSGRQFSNSRSEMNVSTLELGDSALYLCASTVSTGENSPLHFGNGTRLTVT.

This rearrangement joins TRBV5-1 to TRBJ2-5, with 8 positions matching TRBD2. The V gene's germline CDR1 is SGHRS and CDR2 YFSETQ. Germline trimming cut 4 bases from V and 5 bases from J; bases unmatched to any gene: 10. The CDR3 extends over 15 amino acids. As DNA, the CDR3 is TGCGCCAGCAGCCCTACAGCGGGGGCCGGGGAGACCCAGTACTTC. Translation gives CASSPTAGAGETQYF.

This clone was picked up one time. This chain joins TRBV2 and TRBJ1-1; D is unclear. The CDR3 consists of 14 residues. Germline V gives CDR1 SNHLY, CDR2 FYNNEI. V was shortened by 0 bases and J by 2 bases, with 7 bases between the two germline ends. The CDR3 region is CASSEARVNTEAFF. For the CDR3, the DNA is TGTGCCAGCAGTGAAGCTCGGGTAAACACTGAAGCTTTCTTT.

CDR3 bases: TGTGCCAGCAGCCCCCTAGATACGCAGTATTTT. This gives the protein CASSPLDTQYF. The chain employs TRBV7-9 and TRBJ2-3; D not certain. There are 11 residues in the CDR3. V was clipped by 5 bases and J by 5 bases, with 5 bases between them. Germline-derived CDR1 and CDR2 are SEHNR and FQNEAQ (reference sequence).

The sample holds one count of this clone. The chain joins TRBV9 to TRBJ2-5; tentatively, D is TRBD1 (6 bases). The germline CDR1 and CDR2 sequences are SGDLS and YYNGEE. Trimming left V 0 bases short and J 4 bases short, with 16 bases between. The CDR3 is 16 amino acids. CDR3 in DNA: TGTGCCAGCAGCGTAGGGACAGCGGTTGGGGGAGAGACCCAGTACTTC. Residues: CASSVGTAVGGETQYF.

This chain connects TRBV7-9 to TRBJ2-5; no definite D call. The CDR3 has 13 residues. Germline assignment: CDR1 SEHNR and CDR2 FQNEAQ (reference sequence). V was pared by 1 base and J by 7 bases, with 10 bases between. CDR3 bases: TGTGCCAGCAGCTTAGTAGGCCTAGGGACCCAGTACTTC. Its translation is CASSLVGLGTQYF.

The J gene is TRBJ2-5, the V gene TRBV5-1, with 13 positions matching TRBD2. CDR1 is SGHRS and CDR2 is YFSETQ in the germline V gene. This CDR3 spans 16 amino acids. With 5 bases clipped from V and 4 bases from J, the junction kept 8 bases outside the gene matches. CDR3 bases: TGCGCCAGCAGTCCAGGACTAGCGGGAGTCGGAGAGACCCAGTACTTC. This codes for CASSPGLAGVGETQYF.

The CDR3 reads CASSTLTGYTGELFF. DNA of the CDR3: TGTGCCAGCAGCACCTTGACAGGATACACCGGGGAGCTGTTTTTT. The chain combines TRBV28 with TRBJ2-2; D is perhaps TRBD1 (6 bases). CDR1 MDHEN and CDR2 SYDVKM come from the germline V gene. The CDR3 has 15 amino acids. Deletions cut 6 bases from V and 3 bases from J, with 14 bases between.

In this sample, this clone turned up a few times. V is TRBV20-1 and J is TRBJ1-2, with 8 positions matching TRBD1. CDR3 length: 11 residues. The V gene end was trimmed by 5 bases and the J gene end by 8 bases; junction bases not matched to a gene: 4. The germline V gene encodes CDR1 DFQATT and CDR2 SNEGSKA (reference sequence). The CDR3 DNA is TGCAGTGCTGTTACAGGGGGAGGCTACACCTTC. Translated: CSAVTGGGYTF.

This clone was seen only once. J is TRBJ1-1 and V is TRBV28; D is perhaps TRBD1 (5 bases). V was shortened by 2 bases and J by 5 bases, with 9 bases between the two germline ends. The CDR3 is 13 residues long. Germline CDR1 MDHEN, CDR2 SYDVKM. As DNA, the CDR3 is TGTGCCAGCAGTTTAGACAGAAGGACTGAAGCTTTCTTT. Protein product: CASSLDRRTEAFF.

This chain joins TRBV7-3 and TRBJ1-1; D possibly corresponds to TRBD1 (5 bases). Germline values: CDR1 SGHTA, CDR2 FQGTGA. CDR3 length: 16 amino acids. Between the trimmed V and J ends, which lost 6 bases and 3 bases, there was a span of 20 bases. CDR3 sequence: CASSLLPPGGDTEAFF. CDR3 nucleotides: TGTGCCAGCAGTCTCTTGCCTCCCGGGGGGGACACTGAAGCTTTCTTT.

This chain links TRBV5-1 with TRBJ2-3, with D uncertain. The CDR3 consists of 17 residues. Germline CDR1 and CDR2: SGHRS and YFSETQ. V shed 0 bases and J shed 0 bases, with 14 bases lying between them. The CDR3 sequence: CASSLVRQAPSTDTQYF. CDR3 DNA sequence: TGCGCCAGCAGCTTGGTACGACAAGCCCCTAGCACAGATACGCAGTATTTT.

V gene TRBV3-1 (or the pseudogene TRBV3-2) combines with J gene TRBJ2-2, with D tentatively TRBD2 (6 bases). V was trimmed by 0 bases and J by 4 bases, leaving 12 bases between them. The length of the CDR3 is 16 residues. Germline V CDR1 and CDR2: LGHDT, YNNKEL (reference sequence). The CDR3 sequence is CASSQEAGLGTGELFF. The CDR3, as DNA: TGTGCCAGCAGCCAAGAGGCGGGGCTCGGCACCGGGGAGCTGTTTTTT.

This clone was found once. Here the CDR3 DNA reads TGTGCCAGCACGAGATTAGCAGAACCCGGGGAGCTGTTTTTT. This translates into CASTRLAEPGELFF. The chain uses TRBV6-5 and TRBJ2-2; D is uncertain. The germline V gene encodes CDR1 MNHEY and CDR2 SVGAGI. This CDR3 is built from 14 residues. V gave up 7 bases and J gave up 6 bases, with 15 bases separating them.

This clone was recorded once. The genes are TRBV6-5 and TRBJ1-1; D not resolved. Germline lookup yields CDR1 MNHEY and CDR2 SVGAGI. The CDR3 spans 14 residues. Trimming left V 7 bases short and J 2 bases short, with 14 bases between. The CDR3 sequence: CASTSRRVNTEAFF. The CDR3 DNA reads TGTGCCAGCACTTCTCGGAGGGTAAACACTGAAGCTTTCTTT.

The rearrangement joins TRBV5-4 to TRBJ2-2, with TRBD2 as a possible D gene (6 bases). The CDR3 is 16 amino acids. Between the trimmed V and J ends, which lost 4 bases and 6 bases, there was a span of 19 bases. Per the germline V gene, CDR1 is SGHNT and CDR2 is YYREEE (reference sequence). In DNA, the CDR3 is TGTGCCAGCAGCCCGCCGGGGGACGTAGTTGCCGGGGAGCTGTTTTTT. This translates into CASSPPGDVVAGELFF.

CDR3 DNA sequence: TGTGCCAGCAGCACCCGGGACTGGGGATCCTCTGGAAACACCATATATTTT. Translation: CASSTRDWGSSGNTIYF. This sequence joins TRBV21-1 and TRBJ1-3. TRBV21-1 corresponds to a pseudogene. The length of the CDR3 is 17 residues.

A single count supports this clone. This rearrangement joins TRBV7-2 to TRBJ2-2; D gene ambiguous. Germline values: CDR1 SGHTA, CDR2 FQGNSA. There are 15 residues in the CDR3. V was clipped by 2 bases and J by 0 bases, with 7 bases between them. CDR3 nucleotide sequence: TGTGCCAGCAGCTTAATGCAGACGAACACCGGGGAGCTGTTTTTT. Translation: CASSLMQTNTGELFF.

This chain joins TRBV6-5 and TRBJ1-2; D is possibly TRBD1 (6 bases). This CDR3 has 14 amino acids. Trimming pared 5 bases from V and 5 bases from J, leaving 15 bases between. Germline V gene sequence: CDR1 MNHEY, CDR2 SVGAGI. DNA of the CDR3: TGTGCCAGCAGTCCTGGGGGCGTGAGATATGGCTACACCTTC. Amino acid sequence: CASSPGGVRYGYTF.

V gene TRBV19 combines with J gene TRBJ1-4; 9 positions match TRBD1. This CDR3 is 14 amino acids long. Germline loops: CDR1 LNHDA, CDR2 SQIVND (reference sequence). The V segment lost 6 bases and the J segment 7 bases; nucleotides outside the gene matches: 6. The DNA of the CDR3 is TGTGCCAGTAGACAGGGGGCGGTTGGTGAAAAACTGTTTTTT. Protein sequence: CASRQGAVGEKLFF.